A single sample is the source of the 19 T cell receptor beta chains below, sequenced in a study of cytomegalovirus exposure and HLA in healthy donors. TCRdb's table, derived via immunoSEQ multiplex PCR, lists solely in-frame clones and lacks some. The sample records a few hundred thousand clones, 80% to 85% being singletons. Sequenced material: PBMCs. The receptors originated from a young woman in good health and CMV-seropositive.

The CDR3 coding sequence is TGTGCCTCTAGCCCTCTTAGCGGTGGCTTCTACGAGCAGTACTTC. Protein sequence: CASSPLSGGFYEQYF. The V call is TRBV28, the J call TRBJ2-7; D may be TRBD2 (6 bases). The length of the CDR3 is 15 residues. Between the trimmed V and J ends, which lost 11 bases and 3 bases, there was a span of 23 bases. The germline V gene encodes CDR1 MDHEN and CDR2 SYDVKM. Combining the CDR3 with reference TRBV28 and TRBJ2-7 gives the whole variable domain DVKVTQSSRYLVKRTGEKVFLECVQDMDHENMFWYRQDPGLGLRLIYFSYDVKMKEKGDIPEGYSVSREKKERFSLILESASTNQTSMYLCASSPLSGGFYEQYFGPGTRLTVT.

CDR3 DNA sequence: TGTGCCAGCAGTTACGGGACAGGTTACAATGAGCAGTTCTTC. Amino acids: CASSYGTGYNEQFF. The rearrangement uses TRBV6-5 and TRBJ2-1; 8 bases are a match to TRBD1. V lost 2 bases and J lost 4; bases outside the gene matches: 1. The CDR3 spans 14 residues. Germline CDR1 reads MNHEY; CDR2 reads SVGAGI.

The chain carries TRBV6-5 and TRBJ1-2; TRBD1 matches at 7 bases. V shed 4 bases, J shed 5 bases, and the junction held 4 bases outside the gene matches. Germline V lookup: CDR1 MNHEY, CDR2 SVGAGI. The CDR3 has 13 residues. CDR3 amino acids: CASSSGQPYGYTF. The DNA of the CDR3 is TGTGCCAGCAGTTCGGGACAGCCTTATGGCTACACCTTC.

This clone has just one count. This chain joins TRBV5-6 and TRBJ2-7; D might be TRBD2 (6 bases). Trimming removed 4 bases at V and 0 bases at J, with 20 bases between. This CDR3 has 17 residues. Per the germline V gene, CDR1 is SGHDT and CDR2 is YYEEEE. The chain's CDR3 is CASSVTLRGRRSYEQYF. The CDR3 DNA reads as TGTGCCAGCAGCGTAACTTTGAGAGGGAGGCGCTCCTACGAGCAGTACTTC.

This chain connects TRBV30 to TRBJ1-2; 7 bases match TRBD1. V dropped 8 bases and J dropped 5; count of bases not matched to a gene: 17. Per the germline V gene, CDR1 is GTSNPN and CDR2 is SVGIG (reference sequence). The length of the CDR3 is 15 residues. The CDR3 reads CALDVQGRHGYGYTF. CDR3 bases: TGTGCCCTGGACGTACAGGGGCGTCATGGGTATGGCTACACCTTC.

The chain is built from TRBV27 and TRBJ2-3; 7 positions match TRBD2. This CDR3 region has 16 residues. The V and J ends lost 2 bases and 2 bases, in that order; junction bases with no gene match: 7. Per germline, CDR1 MNHEY and CDR2 SMNVEV (reference sequence). CDR3 nucleotide sequence: TGTGCCAGCAGTTTAATGGTGGGGAGGGCCACAGATACGCAGTATTTT. Translated: CASSLMVGRATDTQYF.

This clone appeared a few times. Written as DNA, the CDR3 is TGTGCCAGCAGTTTGACAGGGGAGCTGTTTTTT. Protein sequence: CASSLTGELFF. The V call is TRBV25-1, the J call TRBJ2-2; D ambiguous. The V gene's germline CDR1 is MGHDK and CDR2 SYGVNS. CDR3 size: 11 residues. V gave up 5 bases and J gave up 8 bases, with 6 bases separating them.

The chain joins TRBV7-2 to TRBJ2-5; 8 nucleotides align to TRBD1. The CDR3 is 15 residues long. Germline CDR1 is SGHTA and CDR2 is FQGNSA. V lost 1 base to trimming and J lost 5 bases; unmatched junction nucleotides: 6. The CDR3 loop is CASSLETGEFETQYF. The CDR3 DNA sequence: TGTGCCAGCAGCTTAGAGACAGGGGAGTTTGAGACCCAGTACTTC.

The chain uses TRBV5-1 and TRBJ1-5; D call uncertain. CDR3 length: 14 amino acids. Per the germline V gene, CDR1 is SGHRS and CDR2 is YFSETQ. Trimming removed 1 base from V and 4 bases from J, with 9 bases in between. This CDR3 reads CASSLLGGNQPQHF. CDR3 sequence (DNA): TGCGCCAGCAGCTTGTTAGGCGGAAATCAGCCCCAGCATTTT.

The CDR3, as DNA: TGTGCCTGGAACGTGGGTTCTGGAAACACCATATATTTT. Amino acid sequence: CAWNVGSGNTIYF. The V and J genes are TRBV30 and TRBJ1-3; D is undetermined. The V end was cut by 4 bases, the J end by 1 base, with 8 bases between. Germline V gene data show CDR1 as GTSNPN and CDR2 as SVGIG (reference sequence). The CDR3 consists of 13 residues.

The genes are TRBV2 and TRBJ2-5; D is perhaps TRBD1 or TRBD2 (5 bases each). The germline V gene encodes CDR1 SNHLY and CDR2 FYNNEI. The CDR3 is 14 residues long. V was cut by 9 bases and J by 5 bases, with 19 bases left in between. The CDR3 loop is CASSRDLWMETQYF. The CDR3 DNA sequence: TGTGCCAGTTCCCGGGACCTCTGGATGGAGACCCAGTACTTC.

V and J are TRBV19 and TRBJ1-1; D unclear. The V end was cut by 5 bases, the J end by 0 bases, with 10 bases between. The CDR3 contains 14 residues. Germline V CDR1 and CDR2: LNHDA, SQIVND (reference sequence). CDR3 sequence reads: CASSPQSVNTEAFF. The CDR3 DNA follows: TGTGCCAGTAGTCCACAATCCGTGAACACTGAAGCTTTCTTT.

V is TRBV7-9 and J is TRBJ2-5; no definite D call. The V gene's germline CDR1 is SEHNR and CDR2 FQNEAQ (reference sequence). This CDR3 has 13 amino acids. The V and J ends lost 5 bases and 2 bases respectively, with 9 bases between them. In DNA, the CDR3 is TGTGCCAGCAGCCGTAGCTTTCAAGAGACCCAGTACTTC. It encodes CASSRSFQETQYF.

This clone was observed once. This chain links TRBV18 with TRBJ1-3; 8 bases are a match to TRBD1. Germline CDR1 reads KGHSH; CDR2 reads LQKENI. J gave up 3 bases and V 4 bases, and 8 bases lay outside the gene matches. There are 16 residues in the CDR3. CDR3 nucleotide sequence: TGTGCCAGCTCACAGGGCGGACAGGGCTTTGGAAACACCATATATTTT. Protein product: CASSQGGQGFGNTIYF. Combining the CDR3 with reference TRBV18 and TRBJ1-3 gives the whole variable domain NAGVMQNPRHLVRRRGQEARLRCSPMKGHSHVYWYRQLPEEGLKFMVYLQKENIIDESGMPKERFSAEFPKEGPSILRIQQVVRGDSAAYFCASSQGGQGFGNTIYFGEGSWLTVV.

The chain uses TRBV6-1 and TRBJ2-1, with 7 bases lining up with TRBD2. Trimming took 2 bases from V and 2 from J; bases not matched to a gene: 3. From germline, CDR1 is MNHNS and CDR2 SASEGT. The CDR3 extends over 15 amino acids. CDR3 nucleotides: TGTGCCAGCAGTGAAAACAGCGGGGCCTACAATGAGCAGTTCTTC. This gives the protein CASSENSGAYNEQFF.

A few counts support this clone. This chain uses TRBV27 with TRBJ2-1; 8 bases line up with TRBD2. This CDR3 is 20 amino acids long. The junction had 20 bases not matched to a gene; V was cut back by 5 bases and J by 2 bases. The germline V gene has CDR1 MNHEY and CDR2 SMNVEV (reference sequence). CDR3 sequence reads: CASSTPGLGSRGWTYNEQFF. CDR3 bases: TGTGCCAGCAGTACACCGGGACTAGGCTCCCGCGGGTGGACCTACAATGAGCAGTTCTTC.

This chain links TRBV6-1 with TRBJ1-2; D gene uncertain. Germline V CDR1 and CDR2: MNHNS, SASEGT. This CDR3 has 13 amino acids. V dropped 0 bases and J dropped 6 bases, with 8 bases sitting between them. The CDR3, as DNA: TGTGCCAGCAGTGAAGCGATTGGCAATGGCTACACCTTC. Its translation: CASSEAIGNGYTF.

V usage is TRBV11-3 and J usage is TRBJ2-7; either TRBD1 or TRBD2 may supply D (6 bases each). The CDR3 spans 15 residues. The V and J ends lost 3 bases and 5 bases respectively, with 17 bases between them. CDR1 is SGHNT, CDR2 YENEEA, per germline. The CDR3 region has the DNA TGTGCCAGCAGCTTTGGGGGCGGGATCTACCACGAGCAGTACTTC. It yields the protein CASSFGGGIYHEQYF.

Only a few counts were recorded for this clone. V is TRBV18 and J is TRBJ1-2, with 10 bases fitting TRBD1. The CDR3 covers 14 residues. Germline trimming cut 3 bases from V and 4 bases from J; bases unmatched to any gene: 2. Germline V lookup: CDR1 KGHSH, CDR2 LQKENI. This chain's CDR3 is CASSPGQGSYGYTF. DNA of the CDR3: TGTGCCAGCTCACCGGGACAGGGGTCCTATGGCTACACCTTC. Combining the CDR3 with reference TRBV18 and TRBJ1-2 gives the whole variable domain NAGVMQNPRHLVRRRGQEARLRCSPMKGHSHVYWYRQLPEEGLKFMVYLQKENIIDESGMPKERFSAEFPKEGPSILRIQQVVRGDSAAYFCASSPGQGSYGYTFGSGTRLTVV.